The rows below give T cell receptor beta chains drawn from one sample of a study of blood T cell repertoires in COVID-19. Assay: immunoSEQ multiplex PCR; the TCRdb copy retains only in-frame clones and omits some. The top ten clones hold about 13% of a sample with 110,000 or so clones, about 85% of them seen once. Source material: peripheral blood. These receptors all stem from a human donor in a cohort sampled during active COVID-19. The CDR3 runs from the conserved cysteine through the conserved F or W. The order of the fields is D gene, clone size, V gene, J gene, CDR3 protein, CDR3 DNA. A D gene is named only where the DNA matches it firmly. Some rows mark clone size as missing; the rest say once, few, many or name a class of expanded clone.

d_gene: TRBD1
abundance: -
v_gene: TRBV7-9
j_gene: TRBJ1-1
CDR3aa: CASRDDRGSSGTEAFF
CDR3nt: TGTGCCAGCAGGGACGACAGGGGGTCCTCGGGGACTGAAGCTTTCTTT

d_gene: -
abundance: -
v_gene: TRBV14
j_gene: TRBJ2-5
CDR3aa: CASSLAEETQYF
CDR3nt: TGTGCCAGCAGCCTGGCGGAAGAGACCCAGTACTTC

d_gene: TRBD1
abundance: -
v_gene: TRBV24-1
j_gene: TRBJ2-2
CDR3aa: CATSDSRPGGTGELFF
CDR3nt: TGTGCCACCAGTGACTCCCGGCCAGGGGGCACCGGGGAGCTGTTTTTT

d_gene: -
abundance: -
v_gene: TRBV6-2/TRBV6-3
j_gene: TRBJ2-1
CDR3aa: CASSSVQVGFNNEQFF
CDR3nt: TGTGCCAGCAGTTCCGTTCAGGTGGGCTTTAACAATGAGCAGTTCTTC

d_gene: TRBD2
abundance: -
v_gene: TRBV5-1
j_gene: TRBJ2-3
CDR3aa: CASSLARGGGAPDTQYF
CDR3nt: TGCGCCAGCAGCTTGGCCCGGGGCGGGGGGGCCCCAGATACGCAGTATTTT

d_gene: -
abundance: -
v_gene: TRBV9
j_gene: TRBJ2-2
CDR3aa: CASSAPLTEELFF
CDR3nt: TGTGCCAGCAGCGCCCCCCTAACCGAGGAGCTGTTTTTT

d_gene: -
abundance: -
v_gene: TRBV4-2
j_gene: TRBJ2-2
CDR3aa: CASSQVQGNTGELFF
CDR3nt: TGTGCCAGCAGCCAAGTACAGGGGAACACCGGGGAGCTGTTTTTT

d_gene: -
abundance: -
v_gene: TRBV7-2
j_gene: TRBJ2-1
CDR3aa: CASSFRRPYNEQFF
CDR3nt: TGTGCCAGCAGCTTCCGGAGACCCTACAATGAGCAGTTCTTC

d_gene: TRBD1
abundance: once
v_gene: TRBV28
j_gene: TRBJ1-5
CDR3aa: CASNRPGTAAFNQPQHF
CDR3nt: TGTGCCAGCAATCGCCCGGGGACAGCGGCATTTAATCAGCCCCAGCATTTT

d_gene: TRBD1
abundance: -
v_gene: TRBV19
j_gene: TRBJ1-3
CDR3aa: CASSPGTAGNTIYF
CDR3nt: TGTGCCAGTAGTCCCGGGACAGCCGGAAACACCATATATTTT